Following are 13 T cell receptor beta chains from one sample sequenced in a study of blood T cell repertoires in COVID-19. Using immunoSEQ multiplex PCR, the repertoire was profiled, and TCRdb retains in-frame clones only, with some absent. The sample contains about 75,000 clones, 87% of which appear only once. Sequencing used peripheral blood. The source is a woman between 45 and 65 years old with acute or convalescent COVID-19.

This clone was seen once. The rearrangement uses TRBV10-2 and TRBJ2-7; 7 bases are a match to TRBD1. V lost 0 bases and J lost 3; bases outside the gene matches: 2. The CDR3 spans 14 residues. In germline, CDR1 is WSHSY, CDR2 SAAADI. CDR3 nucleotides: TGCGCCAGCAGTGAGTCGGGGGACAGCTACGAGCAGTACTTC. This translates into CASSESGDSYEQYF.

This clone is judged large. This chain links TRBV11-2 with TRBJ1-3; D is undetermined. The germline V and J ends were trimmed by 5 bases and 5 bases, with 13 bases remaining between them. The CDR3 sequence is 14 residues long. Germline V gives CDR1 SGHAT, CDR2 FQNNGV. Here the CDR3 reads CASSPYHPRNTIYF. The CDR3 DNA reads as TGTGCCAGCAGCCCCTACCACCCCAGAAACACCATATATTTT.

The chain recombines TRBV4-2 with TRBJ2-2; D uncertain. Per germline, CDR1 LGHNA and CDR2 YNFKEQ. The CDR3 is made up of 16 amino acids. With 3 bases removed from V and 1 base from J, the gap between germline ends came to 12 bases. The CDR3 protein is CASSHLVGGNTGELFF. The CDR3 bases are TGTGCCAGCAGCCATTTGGTTGGCGGGAACACCGGGGAGCTGTTTTTT.

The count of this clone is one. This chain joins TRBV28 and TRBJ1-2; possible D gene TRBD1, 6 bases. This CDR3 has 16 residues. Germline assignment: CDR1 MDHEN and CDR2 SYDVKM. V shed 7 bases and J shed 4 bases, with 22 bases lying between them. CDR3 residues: CASNKIGGATTYGYTF. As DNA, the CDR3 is TGTGCCAGCAACAAAATTGGGGGGGCGACGACCTATGGCTACACCTTC.

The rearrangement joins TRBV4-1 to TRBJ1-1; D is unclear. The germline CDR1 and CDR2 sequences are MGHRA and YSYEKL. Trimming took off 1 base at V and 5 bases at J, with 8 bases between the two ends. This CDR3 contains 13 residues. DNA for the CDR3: TGCGCCAGCAGCCAAGGTTGGGCGACTGAAGCTTTCTTT. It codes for CASSQGWATEAFF.

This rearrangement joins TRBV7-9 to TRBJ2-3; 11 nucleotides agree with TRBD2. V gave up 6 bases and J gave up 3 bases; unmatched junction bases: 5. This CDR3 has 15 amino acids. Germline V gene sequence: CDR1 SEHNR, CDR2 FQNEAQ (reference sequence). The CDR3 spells CASSFLAGGTDTQYF. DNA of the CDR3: TGTGCCAGCAGTTTCCTAGCGGGAGGAACAGATACGCAGTATTTT.

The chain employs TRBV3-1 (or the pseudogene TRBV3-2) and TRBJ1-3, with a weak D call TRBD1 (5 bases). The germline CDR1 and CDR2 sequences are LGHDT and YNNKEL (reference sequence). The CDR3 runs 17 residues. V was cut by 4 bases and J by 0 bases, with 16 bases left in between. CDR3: CASSPTGDGYSGNTIYF. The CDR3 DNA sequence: TGTGCCAGCAGCCCCACGGGGGACGGGTACTCTGGAAACACCATATATTTT.

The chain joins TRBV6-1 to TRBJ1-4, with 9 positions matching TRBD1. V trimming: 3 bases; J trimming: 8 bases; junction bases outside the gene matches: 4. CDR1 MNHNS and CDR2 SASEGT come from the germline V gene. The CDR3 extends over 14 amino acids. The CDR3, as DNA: TGTGCCAGCAGTGAGCGACAGGGGGGCGAAAAACTGTTTTTT. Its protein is CASSERQGGEKLFF.

Here the CDR3 DNA reads TGTGCCAGCAGTTCGGGACTAGCGGATACCGGGGAGCTGTTTTTT. Its translation is CASSSGLADTGELFF. The V gene is TRBV6-2 or TRBV6-3, the J gene TRBJ2-2, with 11 bases matching TRBD2. This CDR3 has 15 residues. The trim removed 4 bases at V and 5 bases at J, leaving 3 bases unmatched. The germline V gene has CDR1 MNHEY and CDR2 SVGEGT.

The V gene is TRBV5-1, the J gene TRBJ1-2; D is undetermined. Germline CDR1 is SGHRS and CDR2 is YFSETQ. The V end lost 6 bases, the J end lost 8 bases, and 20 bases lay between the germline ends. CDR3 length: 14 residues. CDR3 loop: CASNTPGEKAGYTF. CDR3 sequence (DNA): TGCGCCAGCAATACTCCGGGTGAAAAAGCAGGCTACACCTTC. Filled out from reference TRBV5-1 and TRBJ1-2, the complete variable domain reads KAGVTQTPRYLIKTRGQQVTLSCSPISGHRSVSWYQQTPGQGLQFLFEYFSETQRNKGNFPGRFSGRQFSNSRSEMNVSTLELGDSALYLCASNTPGEKAGYTFGSGTRLTVV.

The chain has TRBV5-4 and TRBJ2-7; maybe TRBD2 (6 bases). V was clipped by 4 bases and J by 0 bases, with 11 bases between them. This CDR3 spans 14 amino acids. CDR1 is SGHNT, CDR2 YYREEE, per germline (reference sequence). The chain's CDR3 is CASSVRDSSYEQYF. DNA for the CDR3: TGTGCCAGCAGCGTCCGGGACTCCTCCTACGAGCAGTACTTC.

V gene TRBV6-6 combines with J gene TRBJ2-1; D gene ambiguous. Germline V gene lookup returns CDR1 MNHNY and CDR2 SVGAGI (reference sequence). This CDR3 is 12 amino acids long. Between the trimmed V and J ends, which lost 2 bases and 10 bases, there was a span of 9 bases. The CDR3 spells CASSYPGAEQFF. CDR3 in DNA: TGTGCCAGCAGTTACCCGGGTGCGGAGCAGTTCTTC.

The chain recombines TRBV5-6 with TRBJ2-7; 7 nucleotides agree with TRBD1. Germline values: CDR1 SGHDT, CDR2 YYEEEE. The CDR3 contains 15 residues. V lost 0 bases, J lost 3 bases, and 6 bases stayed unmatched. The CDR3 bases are TGTGCCAGCAGCTTGGGGCCGGCAGGGGGCTACGAGCAGTACTTC. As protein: CASSLGPAGGYEQYF.